Shown below are 19 T cell receptor beta chains from a single sample sequenced in a study of beta chain features in type 1 diabetes. Investigators reverse transcribed all isolated RNA, so they sequenced expressed TCRB transcripts. The assay was immunoSEQ multiplex PCR, and TCRdb's table has in-frame clones only and misses some. The table shows some 150,000 clones, with more than 9% occurring only once. The sequenced sample was naive CD4+ T cells from blood. These receptors were taken from a man younger than 35 in good health.

This clone was observed a few times. The chain links TRBV30 to TRBJ2-1; 9 bases match TRBD2. The CDR3 covers 14 residues. Trimming at V came to 2 bases and at J to 4 bases, leaving 3 bases not matched to a gene. The germline V gene has CDR1 GTSNPN and CDR2 SVGIG (reference sequence). CDR3 bases: TGTGCCTGGAGTTCGAGCGGGGGGTACAATGAGCAGTTCTTC. Its translation is CAWSSSGGYNEQFF.

This clone was counted a few times. The chain links TRBV30 to TRBJ2-6, with D possibly being TRBD1 (5 bases). This CDR3 is 16 amino acids long. V was pared by 4 bases and J by 0 bases, with 13 bases between. In germline, CDR1 is GTSNPN, CDR2 SVGIG (reference sequence). For the CDR3, the DNA is TGTGCCTGGACGAACAGGCGAACCTCTGGGGCCAACGTCCTGACTTTC. Translating gives CAWTNRRTSGANVLTF.

This clone has just a few counts. In DNA form, the CDR3 reads TGCGCCAGCAGCTTGGAAGGGGGCTCCTACGAGCAGTACTTC. Translating gives CASSLEGGSYEQYF. The chain uses TRBV5-1 and TRBJ2-7; D might be TRBD1 (6 bases). Germline V CDR1 and CDR2: SGHRS, YFSETQ. This CDR3 is 14 amino acids long. V dropped 0 bases and J dropped 0 bases, with 7 bases sitting between them.

About this clone: The junction and the germline gene differ at one end; a read error may be behind it. Other DNA sequences in this sample translate to the same CDR3. This chain joins TRBV7-3 and TRBJ2-7, with unresolved D. Germline V lookup: CDR1 SGHTA, CDR2 FQGTGA. CDR3 length equals 13 residues. DNA of the CDR3: TGTGCCAGCAGCTTATCCCCTACGTACGAGCAATACTTC. Encoded protein: CASSLSPTYEQYF.

The sample holds a few counts of this clone. Other DNA sequences from this sample encode an identical CDR3 as well. This chain uses TRBV11-2 with TRBJ2-3; D gene ambiguous. The CDR3 has 14 amino acids. Trimming took off 2 bases at V and 0 bases at J, with 6 bases between the two ends. The germline V gene has CDR1 SGHAT and CDR2 FQNNGV. CDR3 protein: CASSLRQSTDTQYF. The CDR3 DNA sequence: TGTGCCAGCAGCTTAAGACAAAGCACAGATACGCAGTATTTT.

This clone was counted between two and nine times. This chain uses TRBV4-2 with TRBJ2-2, with 11 bases matching TRBD2. CDR1 and CDR2 (germline): LGHNA, YNFKEQ. V shed 2 bases and J 3 bases; nucleotides not matched to a gene: 8. CDR3 length: 18 amino acids. CDR3 residues: CASSQSSSGGPYTGELFF. The CDR3 DNA reads TGTGCCAGCAGCCAATCGTCTAGCGGGGGGCCTTACACCGGGGAGCTGTTTTTT.

Ten or more counts support this clone. This chain joins TRBV14 and TRBJ1-5; perhaps TRBD1 as D (6 bases). Germline V CDR1 and CDR2: SGHDN, FVKESK. This CDR3 has 16 residues. V lost 0 bases to trimming and J lost 4 bases, with 13 bases between them. This chain's CDR3 is CASSQDGNRANQPQHF. CDR3 in DNA: TGTGCCAGCAGCCAAGATGGGAACAGGGCAAATCAGCCCCAGCATTTT.

This clone occurred many times. The sample carries other DNA sequences with the same CDR3. This chain joins TRBV18 and TRBJ1-6, with D maybe TRBD1 (6 bases). Per the germline V gene, CDR1 is KGHSH and CDR2 is LQKENI. Trimming left V 6 bases short and J 8 bases short, with 11 bases between. This CDR3 is built from 13 residues. CDR3 in DNA: TGTGCCAGCTCGCCGAACAGGGATTCACCCCTCCACTTT. It encodes CASSPNRDSPLHF.

This clone was seen a handful of times. This rearrangement joins TRBV7-2 to TRBJ2-1; 7 positions match TRBD2. Germline CDR1 is SGHTA and CDR2 is FQGNSA. V lost 4 bases and J lost 6; bases outside the gene matches: 6. This CDR3 comprises 14 residues. CDR3 sequence: CASSSGLVGNEQFF. CDR3 DNA sequence: TGTGCCAGCAGCTCCGGACTAGTCGGCAATGAGCAGTTCTTC.

This clone occurred a few times. The chain joins TRBV5-6 to TRBJ1-1, with TRBD1 as a possible D gene (6 bases). The CDR3 length is 15 residues. V was shortened by 5 bases and J by 1 base, with 15 bases between the two germline ends. Germline-derived CDR1 and CDR2 are SGHDT and YYEEEE. As DNA, the CDR3 is TGTGCCAGCAGACAAAGGGGGGGCAGGAACACTGAAGCTTTCTTT. This translates into CASRQRGGRNTEAFF.

This clone appeared a few times. The chain is built from TRBV18 and TRBJ2-7, with D hard to call. The V gene lost 3 bases and the J gene lost 4 bases, with 7 bases spanning the gap. Per the germline V gene, CDR1 is KGHSH and CDR2 is LQKENI. The CDR3 has 12 residues. CDR3 residues: CASSPPSYEQYF. In nucleotides, the CDR3 is TGTGCCAGCTCACCCCCTAGTTACGAGCAGTACTTC.

The rearrangement links TRBV4-1 to TRBJ2-1, with 9 bases fitting TRBD1. The CDR3 covers 16 residues. Trimming took 1 base from V and 7 from J; bases not matched to a gene: 8. Germline V gene sequence: CDR1 MGHRA, CDR2 YSYEKL. In nucleotides, the CDR3 is TGCGCCAGCAGCCAAGTTTCGGACAGGGGAGGGAATGAGCAGTTCTTC. Encoded protein: CASSQVSDRGGNEQFF.

This clone was detected only a few times. The CDR3 DNA reads TGCAGCGTTGGAACTAACCAAGAGACCCAGTACTTC. It encodes CSVGTNQETQYF. The chain carries TRBV29-1 and TRBJ2-5; no firm D call. Trimming took 4 bases from V and 0 from J, leaving 6 bases between them. The CDR3 extends over 12 amino acids. Germline CDR1 SQVTM, CDR2 ANQGSEA.

This chain joins TRBV28 and TRBJ2-2; D uncertain. CDR3 length equals 15 residues. The V gene lost 5 bases and the J gene lost 8 bases, with 18 bases spanning the gap. Germline V gene data show CDR1 as MDHEN and CDR2 as SYDVKM. This chain's CDR3 is CASSPQSFEAGELFF. The CDR3 DNA follows: TGTGCCAGCAGTCCCCAGTCGTTTGAAGCGGGGGAGCTGTTTTTT.

The V call is TRBV4-2, the J call TRBJ2-5; TRBD1 agrees at 7 bases. The CDR3 contains 15 residues. Trimming cost V 1 base and J 6 bases; bases outside gene matches: 8. CDR1 LGHNA and CDR2 YNFKEQ come from the germline V gene. CDR3 nucleotides: TGTGCCAGCAGCCAAGTCGGCGAGGGGGCGAAGACCCAGTACTTC. This codes for CASSQVGEGAKTQYF.

In this sample, this clone turned up many times. The V and J genes are TRBV29-1 and TRBJ2-1; 7 positions match TRBD2. The V gene's germline CDR1 is SQVTM and CDR2 ANQGSEA. The ends lost 5 bases at V and 3 bases at J; junction bases unmatched: 7. The CDR3 has 14 amino acids. CDR3 sequence (DNA): TGCAGCGTTCTGAGCGGGGTTAACTACAATGAGCAGTTCTTC. Its translation is CSVLSGVNYNEQFF.

V usage is TRBV27 and J usage is TRBJ2-7; TRBD1 might be the D (6 bases). Germline assignment: CDR1 MNHEY and CDR2 SMNVEV (reference sequence). The CDR3 consists of 14 residues. Trimming left V 3 bases short and J 6 bases short, with 15 bases between. DNA for the CDR3: TGTGCCAGCAGTTTTAACAGGGAGCGGTTCGAGCAGTACTTC. Amino acid sequence: CASSFNRERFEQYF.

The V and J genes are TRBV4-3 and TRBJ2-1; maybe TRBD1 (6 bases). Germline CDR1 is LGHNA and CDR2 is YSLEER. Between the trimmed V and J ends, which lost 0 bases and 4 bases, there was a span of 13 bases. The CDR3 is 16 residues long. The CDR3 DNA reads TGCGCCAGCAGCCAAGATCCCCAGGGGCCTTACAATGAGCAGTTCTTC. The encoded protein is CASSQDPQGPYNEQFF.

This clone has only a few counts. The chain is built from TRBV28 and TRBJ1-5, with D perhaps matching TRBD1 (6 bases). V lost 2 bases to trimming and J lost 1 base, with 6 bases between them. Germline assignment: CDR1 MDHEN and CDR2 SYDVKM. The CDR3 is 14 amino acids. The CDR3 region has the DNA TGTGCCAGCAGTTTAGACAGGAGCAATCAGCCCCAGCATTTT. It codes for CASSLDRSNQPQHF.